This T cell receptor (beta chain) was found in a study of T cell responses to AZD1222 COVID-19 vaccine. The study, taken as a whole, reports: Just 6 or 7 people given AZD1222 tested seropositive at baseline. In all cases, repertoires were sampled only after the peak T cell response. With two AZD1222 doses given, Spike-specific TCR breadth and depth both rose.

Some clones are missing from TCRdb's copy, which holds only in-frame ones; the method was immunoSEQ multiplex PCR. The sample lists over 130,000 clones, 80% to 95% seen once, with 3.6% in the top ten. Concerning this clone itself: Its target is unknown.

The CDR3 sequence is 11 residues long. Germline V gene data show CDR1 as DFQATT and CDR2 as SNEGSKA (reference sequence). The germline V and J ends were trimmed by 4 bases and 7 bases, with 11 bases remaining between them. Both about-4-week and about-12-week second-dose recipients were combined. The rearrangement links TRBV20-1 to TRBJ2-7; perhaps TRBD1 as D (5 bases). The sample consisted of peripheral blood, taken 28 days after the second AZD1222 dose. This TCR was sampled from an adult who received the AZD1222 COVID-19 vaccine. The CDR3 region has the DNA TGCAGTGCTATGGCTCCAGGGGAGCAGTACTTC. Its translation: CSAMAPGEQYF.